The clone carrying this T cell receptor beta chain has a handful of counts. The target antigen is unknown. Primers included in the PCR were 60 Vbeta and 13 Jbeta primers. Sequencing used immunoSEQ multiplex PCR; TCRdb keeps in-frame clones, though not all of them. The sample holds some 160,000 clones; around three quarters are singletons and the top ten take around 2.2%. This specimen comes from a study of cytomegalovirus exposure and HLA in healthy donors. General study findings and limits: Later work associated more than 15,000 TCR beta sequences with HLA alleles at 0.05 false discovery rate. Later analysis suggested most CMV-associated TCR beta chains were HLA-restricted.

Sequenced: PBMCs. This TCR was recovered from a middle-aged man in good health and CMV-seronegative.

The CDR3 nucleotides read TGTGCCAGCAGTCCCCCCGGCATCACTACTAGTGAGCAGTTCTTC. It encodes CASSPPGITTSEQFF. This rearrangement joins TRBV6-6 to TRBJ2-1; tentatively, D is TRBD2 (5 bases). Deletions cut 5 bases from V and 9 bases from J, with 20 bases between. CDR1 is MNHNY, CDR2 SVGAGI, per germline (reference sequence). The CDR3 loop spans 15 amino acids.